This T cell receptor beta chain comes out of a study of T cell repertoires in cytomegalovirus infection. Study background: Public TCR beta signature analysis indicated the presence of both CMV infection and matching HLA type. Whole-study findings and limits: Predominance within the ex vivo response was attributable to HLA-C-restricted CMV-specific TCR beta clonotypes. People with CMV and the relevant HLA were identified by cumulative public TCR beta family frequency.

In its sample, this clonotype was seen a few times. Its antigen remains unknown. From the reads, TCRdb called clonotypes with MiXCR, one entry per CDR3 protein. This table has about 260,000 distinct CDR3 sequences, about 13% appearing once. V lost 0 bases to trimming and J lost 0 bases, with 24 bases between them. CDR3 length: 21 amino acids. The V gene's germline CDR1 is MNHEY and CDR2 SVGEGT. The sequenced sample was PBMCs. The TCR originated in a human donor in good health (CMV status not recorded). Some clones in this sample may be carry-over from other donors' samples. The chain links TRBV6-2 or TRBV6-3 to TRBJ1-5; D perhaps matches TRBD1 (6 bases). CDR3 sequence (DNA): TGTGCCAGCAGTTACTCTGTTCTCGCCCAGGGGCAGGCTTATAGCAATCAGCCCCAGCATTTT. The encoded protein is CASSYSVLAQGQAYSNQPQHF.